This is a list of T cell receptor beta chains from one sample in a study of response to subunit inactivated influenza vaccine. TCRdb recomputed calls from the RT-PCR reads with MiXCR, one row per CDR3 protein. This table holds hundreds of thousands of distinct CDR3 sequences, approximately 11% found once. The input for sequencing was PBMCs from blood, taken 40 to 50 days after vaccination. The receptors come from a man in his fifties or sixties who received an inactivated influenza vaccine. The CDR3 runs from the conserved cysteine through the conserved F or W. The order of the fields is CDR3 protein, V gene, J gene.

CASRPHGRTGNTIYF	TRBV27	TRBJ1-3
CASSYGLAGAQETQYF	TRBV5-1	TRBJ2-5
CATSRVAGDQETQYF	TRBV15	TRBJ2-5
CSAEDYRRNNEQFF	TRBV20-1	TRBJ2-1
CASSRDGNYGYTF	TRBV5-1	TRBJ1-2
CASSSSTRQETQYF	TRBV5-1	TRBJ2-5
CASSYGTGEVPLHF	TRBV4-3	TRBJ1-6
CASSPWVVGHEQFF	TRBV6-2/TRBV6-3	TRBJ2-1
CSATPPTSGYYNEQLF	TRBV20-1	TRBJ2-1
CASSLRGSYGYTF	TRBV7-9	TRBJ1-2
CASSYDRDPSYEQYF	TRBV6-5	TRBJ2-7
CASSRGTSVGETQYF	TRBV5-6	TRBJ2-5
CASSLGAGERGDTQYF	TRBV7-8	TRBJ2-3
CASSLNPGPNYGYTF	TRBV12-3/TRBV12-4	TRBJ1-2
CASSLYDAGIQYF	TRBV7-9	TRBJ2-4
CASSLGQHSYEQYF	TRBV7-8	TRBJ2-7
CASSVSQGDEKLFF	TRBV9	TRBJ1-4
CASSPSPGSSYEQYF	TRBV27	TRBJ2-7
CASSQEGLAGQETQYF	TRBV5-1	TRBJ2-5
CASGTGGAVSETQYF	TRBV6-1	TRBJ2-5
CASSKQDRGLDTIYF	TRBV5-1	TRBJ1-3
CSAVAGGTYNEQFF	TRBV20-1	TRBJ2-1
CASSFAGGPNEQFF	TRBV5-1	TRBJ2-1
CASSYMGLGTDTQYF	TRBV6-2/TRBV6-3	TRBJ2-3
CSVEVHDRDLLNYGYTF	TRBV29-1	TRBJ1-2
CASSLELLAGTPKNIQYF	TRBV5-5	TRBJ2-4
CASSYQGRGTQYF	TRBV12-3/TRBV12-4	TRBJ2-3
CASSPRTGGTKYEQYF	TRBV7-9	TRBJ2-7
CASTYVGSTYGYTF	TRBV12-3/TRBV12-4	TRBJ1-2
CSARLGIFQPQHF	TRBV20-1	TRBJ1-5
CASSRWTAEESYEQYF	TRBV5-1	TRBJ2-7
CASSLGWPNEQYF	TRBV7-9	TRBJ2-7